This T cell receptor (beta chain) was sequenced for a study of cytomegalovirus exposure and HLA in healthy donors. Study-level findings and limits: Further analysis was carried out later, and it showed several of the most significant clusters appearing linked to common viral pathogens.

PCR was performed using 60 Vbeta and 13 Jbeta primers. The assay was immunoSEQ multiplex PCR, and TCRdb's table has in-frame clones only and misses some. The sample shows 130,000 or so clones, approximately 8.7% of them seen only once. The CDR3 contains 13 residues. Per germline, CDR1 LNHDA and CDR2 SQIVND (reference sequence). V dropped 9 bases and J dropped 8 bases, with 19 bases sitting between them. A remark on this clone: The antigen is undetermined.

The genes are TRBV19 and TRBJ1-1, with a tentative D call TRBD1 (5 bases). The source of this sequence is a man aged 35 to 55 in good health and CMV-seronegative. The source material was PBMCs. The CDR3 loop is CASKARETPEAFF. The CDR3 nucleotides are TGTGCCAGCAAGGCCAGGGAAACTCCCGAAGCTTTCTTT.